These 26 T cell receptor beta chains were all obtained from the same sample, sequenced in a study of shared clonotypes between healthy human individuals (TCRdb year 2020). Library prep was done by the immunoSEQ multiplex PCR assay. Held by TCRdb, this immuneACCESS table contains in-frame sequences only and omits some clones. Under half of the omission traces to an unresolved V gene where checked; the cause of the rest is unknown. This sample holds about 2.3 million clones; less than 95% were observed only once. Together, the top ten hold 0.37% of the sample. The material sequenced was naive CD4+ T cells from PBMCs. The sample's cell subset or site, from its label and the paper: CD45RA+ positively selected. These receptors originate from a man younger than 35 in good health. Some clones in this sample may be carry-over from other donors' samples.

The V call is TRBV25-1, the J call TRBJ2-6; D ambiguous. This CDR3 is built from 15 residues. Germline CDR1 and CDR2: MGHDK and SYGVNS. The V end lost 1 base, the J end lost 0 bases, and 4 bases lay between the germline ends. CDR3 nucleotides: TGTGCCAGCAGTGAATCAGGCTCTGGGGCCAACGTCCTGACTTTC. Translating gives CASSESGSGANVLTF.

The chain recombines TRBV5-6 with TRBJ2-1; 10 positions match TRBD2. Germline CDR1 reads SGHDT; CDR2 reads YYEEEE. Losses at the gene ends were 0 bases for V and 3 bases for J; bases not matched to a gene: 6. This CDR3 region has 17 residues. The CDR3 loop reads CASSLAGASGSYNEQFF. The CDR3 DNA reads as TGTGCCAGCAGCTTGGCCGGGGCTAGCGGGAGCTACAATGAGCAGTTCTTC.

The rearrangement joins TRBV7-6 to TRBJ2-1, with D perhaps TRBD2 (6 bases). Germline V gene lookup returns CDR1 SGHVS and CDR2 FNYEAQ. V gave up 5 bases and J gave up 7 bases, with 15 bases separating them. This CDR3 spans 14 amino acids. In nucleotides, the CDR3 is TGTGCCAGCAGCCGAGGAGCCAGCGGGAATGAGCAGTTCTTC. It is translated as CASSRGASGNEQFF.

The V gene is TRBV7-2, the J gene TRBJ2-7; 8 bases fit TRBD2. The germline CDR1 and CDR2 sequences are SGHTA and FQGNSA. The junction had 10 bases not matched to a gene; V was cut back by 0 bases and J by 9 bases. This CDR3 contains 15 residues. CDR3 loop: CASSLAGTSRVVQYF. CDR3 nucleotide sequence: TGTGCCAGCAGCTTAGCCGGGACTAGTAGAGTGGTGCAGTACTTC.

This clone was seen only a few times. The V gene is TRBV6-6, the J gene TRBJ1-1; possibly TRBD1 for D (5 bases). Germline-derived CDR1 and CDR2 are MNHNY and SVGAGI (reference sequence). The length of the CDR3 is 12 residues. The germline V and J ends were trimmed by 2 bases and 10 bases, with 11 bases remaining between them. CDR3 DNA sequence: TGTGCCAGCAGTTACGTCGGCGGGGGAGCTTTCTTT. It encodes CASSYVGGGAFF.

Here the CDR3 DNA reads TGCAGCGTTGAAACCACCGGGGAGCTGTTTTTT. Its protein product is CSVETTGELFF. The chain is built from TRBV29-1 and TRBJ2-2; D gene ambiguous. Germline assignment: CDR1 SQVTM and CDR2 ANQGSEA. V lost 2 bases, J lost 4 bases, and 2 bases lay in between. The CDR3 is 11 amino acids.

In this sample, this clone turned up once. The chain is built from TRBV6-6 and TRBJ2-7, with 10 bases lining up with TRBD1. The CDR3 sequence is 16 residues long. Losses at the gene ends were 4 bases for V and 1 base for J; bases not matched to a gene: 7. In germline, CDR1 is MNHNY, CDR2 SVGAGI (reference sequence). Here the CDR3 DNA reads TGTGCCAGCAGTTCGACCTGGACAGGGGGTTCCTACGAGCAGTACTTC. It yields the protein CASSSTWTGGSYEQYF.

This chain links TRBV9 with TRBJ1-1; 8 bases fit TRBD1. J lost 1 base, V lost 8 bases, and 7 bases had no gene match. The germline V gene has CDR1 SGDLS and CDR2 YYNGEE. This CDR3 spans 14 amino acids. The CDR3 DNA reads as TGTGCCAGTAAAACCGGGACAGGGAACACTGAAGCTTTCTTT. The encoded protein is CASKTGTGNTEAFF.

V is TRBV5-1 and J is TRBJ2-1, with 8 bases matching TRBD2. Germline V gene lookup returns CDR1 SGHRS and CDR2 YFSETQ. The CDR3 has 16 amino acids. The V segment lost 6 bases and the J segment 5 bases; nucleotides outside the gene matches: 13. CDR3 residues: CASTELLAGIDNEQFF. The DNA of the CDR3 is TGCGCCAGCACCGAACTCTTAGCGGGAATCGACAATGAGCAGTTCTTC.

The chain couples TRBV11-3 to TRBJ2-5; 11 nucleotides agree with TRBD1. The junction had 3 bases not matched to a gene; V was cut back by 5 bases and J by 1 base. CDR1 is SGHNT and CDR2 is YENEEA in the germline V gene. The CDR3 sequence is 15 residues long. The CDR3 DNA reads TGTGCCAGCAGCCGGGACAGGGGGTCCCAAGAGACCCAGTACTTC. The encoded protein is CASSRDRGSQETQYF.

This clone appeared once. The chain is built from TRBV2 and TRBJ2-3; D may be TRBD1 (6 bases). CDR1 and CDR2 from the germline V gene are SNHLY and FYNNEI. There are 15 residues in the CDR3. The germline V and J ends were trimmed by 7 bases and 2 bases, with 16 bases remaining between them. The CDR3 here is CASKRESGATDTQYF. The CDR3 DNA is TGTGCCAGCAAACGTGAGTCAGGGGCCACAGATACGCAGTATTTT.

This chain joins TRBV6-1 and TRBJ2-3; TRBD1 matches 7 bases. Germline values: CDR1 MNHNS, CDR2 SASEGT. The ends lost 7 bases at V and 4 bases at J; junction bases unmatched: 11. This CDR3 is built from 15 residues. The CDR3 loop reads CASNPGTVRADTQYF. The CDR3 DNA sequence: TGTGCCAGCAACCCCGGGACAGTAAGGGCAGATACGCAGTATTTT.

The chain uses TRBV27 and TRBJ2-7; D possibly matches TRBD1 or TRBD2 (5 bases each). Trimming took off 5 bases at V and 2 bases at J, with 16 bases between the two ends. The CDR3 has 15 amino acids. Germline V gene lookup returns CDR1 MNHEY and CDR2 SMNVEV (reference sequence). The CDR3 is CASSRNLRETYEQYF. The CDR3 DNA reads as TGTGCCAGCAGTCGAAATCTCAGGGAGACCTACGAGCAGTACTTC.

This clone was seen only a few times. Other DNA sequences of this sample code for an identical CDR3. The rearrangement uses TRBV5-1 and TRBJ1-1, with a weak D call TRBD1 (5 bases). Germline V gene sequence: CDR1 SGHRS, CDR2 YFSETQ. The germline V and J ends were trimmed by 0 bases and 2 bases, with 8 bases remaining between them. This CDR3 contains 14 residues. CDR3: CASSLGGGNTEAFF. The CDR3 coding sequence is TGCGCCAGCAGCTTGGGTGGGGGTAACACTGAAGCTTTCTTT. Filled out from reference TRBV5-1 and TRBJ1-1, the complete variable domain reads KAGVTQTPRYLIKTRGQQVTLSCSPISGHRSVSWYQQTPGQGLQFLFEYFSETQRNKGNFPGRFSGRQFSNSRSEMNVSTLELGDSALYLCASSLGGGNTEAFFGQGTRLTVV.

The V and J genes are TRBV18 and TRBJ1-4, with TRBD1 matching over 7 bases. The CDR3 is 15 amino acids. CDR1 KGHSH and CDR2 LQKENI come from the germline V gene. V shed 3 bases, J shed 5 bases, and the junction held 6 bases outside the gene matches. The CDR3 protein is CASSPDRVGNEKLFF. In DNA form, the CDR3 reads TGTGCCAGCTCACCTGACAGGGTCGGGAATGAAAAACTGTTTTTT.

The chain's CDR3 is CASSERLVSSYEQYF. CDR3 in DNA: TGTGCCAGCAGTGAACGATTGGTCAGCTCCTACGAGCAGTACTTC. V is TRBV2 and J is TRBJ2-7; unclear D gene. Germline CDR1 reads SNHLY; CDR2 reads FYNNEI. V was trimmed by 2 bases and J by 0 bases, leaving 11 bases between them. The CDR3 contains 15 residues.

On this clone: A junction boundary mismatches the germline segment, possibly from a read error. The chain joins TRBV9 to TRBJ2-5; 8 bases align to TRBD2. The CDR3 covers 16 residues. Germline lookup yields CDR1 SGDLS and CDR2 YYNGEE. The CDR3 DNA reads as TGCGCCAGCAGCGTAGCAGGCGGGAGGCCCGTGGAGACCCAGTACTTC. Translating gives CASSVAGGRPVETQYF.

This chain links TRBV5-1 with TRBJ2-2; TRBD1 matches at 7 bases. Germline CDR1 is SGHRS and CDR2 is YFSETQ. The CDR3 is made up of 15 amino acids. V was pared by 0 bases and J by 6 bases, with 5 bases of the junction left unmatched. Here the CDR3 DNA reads TGCGCCAGCAGCTTGGGTCCCCAGGGGGCCGGGGAGCTGTTTTTT. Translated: CASSLGPQGAGELFF.

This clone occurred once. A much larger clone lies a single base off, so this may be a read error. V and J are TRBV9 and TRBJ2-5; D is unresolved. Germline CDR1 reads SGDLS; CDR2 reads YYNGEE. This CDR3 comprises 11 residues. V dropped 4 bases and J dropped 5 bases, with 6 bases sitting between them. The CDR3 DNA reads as TGTGCCAGCAGCTTCGGGGAGACCCAGTACTTC. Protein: CASSFGETQYF.

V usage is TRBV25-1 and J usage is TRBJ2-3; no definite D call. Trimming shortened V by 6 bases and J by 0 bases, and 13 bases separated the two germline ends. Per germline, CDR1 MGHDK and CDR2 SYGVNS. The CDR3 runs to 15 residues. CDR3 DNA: TGTGCCAGCAGCCCCCTCGGAGTGAGCACAGATACGCAGTATTTT. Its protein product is CASSPLGVSTDTQYF.

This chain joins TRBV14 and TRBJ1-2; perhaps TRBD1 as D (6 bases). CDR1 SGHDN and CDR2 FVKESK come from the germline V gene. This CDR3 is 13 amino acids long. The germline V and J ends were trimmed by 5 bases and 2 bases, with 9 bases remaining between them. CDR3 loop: CASSWGGNYGYTF. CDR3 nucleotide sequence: TGTGCCAGCAGCTGGGGGGGCAACTATGGCTACACCTTC.

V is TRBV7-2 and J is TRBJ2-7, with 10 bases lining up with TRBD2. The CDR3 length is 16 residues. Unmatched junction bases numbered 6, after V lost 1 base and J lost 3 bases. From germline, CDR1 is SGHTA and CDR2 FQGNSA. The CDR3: CASSLEGSGGLYEQYF. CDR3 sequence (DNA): TGTGCCAGCAGCTTAGAGGGTAGCGGGGGGCTCTACGAGCAGTACTTC. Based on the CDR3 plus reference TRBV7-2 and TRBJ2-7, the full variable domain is GAGVSQSPSNKVTEKGKDVELRCDPISGHTALYWYRQSLGQGLEFLIYFQGNSAPDKSGLPSDRFSAERTGGSVSTLTIQRTQQEDSAVYLCASSLEGSGGLYEQYFGPGTRLTVT.

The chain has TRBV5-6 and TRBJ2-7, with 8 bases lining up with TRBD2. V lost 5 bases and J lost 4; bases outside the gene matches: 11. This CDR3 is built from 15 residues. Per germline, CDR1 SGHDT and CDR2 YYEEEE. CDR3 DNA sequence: TGTGCCAGCAGGCTAAAGGGGACTAGTCGGTACGAGCAGTACTTC. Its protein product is CASRLKGTSRYEQYF.

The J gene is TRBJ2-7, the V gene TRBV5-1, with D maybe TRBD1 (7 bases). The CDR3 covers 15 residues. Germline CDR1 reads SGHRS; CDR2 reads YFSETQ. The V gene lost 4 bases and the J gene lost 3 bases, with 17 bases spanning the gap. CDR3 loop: CASSPAGTAIYEQYF. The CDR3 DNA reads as TGCGCCAGCAGCCCGGCGGGGACAGCGATCTACGAGCAGTACTTC.

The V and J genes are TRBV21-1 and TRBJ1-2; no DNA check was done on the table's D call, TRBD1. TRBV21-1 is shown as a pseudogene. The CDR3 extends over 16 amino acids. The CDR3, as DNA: TGTGCCAGCAGCAAAAAGGGACAGGGCCAGGCATACGGCTACACCTTC. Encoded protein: CASSKKGQGQAYGYTF.

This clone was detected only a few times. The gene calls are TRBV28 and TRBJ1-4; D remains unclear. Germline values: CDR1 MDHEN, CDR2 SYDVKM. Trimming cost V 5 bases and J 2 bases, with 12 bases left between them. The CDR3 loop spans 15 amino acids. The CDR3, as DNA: TGTGCCAGCAGTACGCACGGAAGCACTAATGAAAAACTGTTTTTT. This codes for CASSTHGSTNEKLFF.